The clone carrying this T cell receptor beta chain was seen repeatedly, ten times or more. Its antigen is unknown. Combining a sample-barcoded 5' primer with a J-beta primer mix, a second PCR ran for 7 to 11 cycles. TCRdb called the 5' RACE reads again in MiXCR, with one record for every CDR3 protein. The data show approximately 810,000 distinct CDR3 sequences, 29% seen once. Trimming removed 8 bases from V and 3 bases from J, with 17 bases in between. The germline CDR1 and CDR2 sequences are MNHEY and SVGAGI. The length of the CDR3 is 14 residues. The sample originates from a study of blood T cells in healthy people across ages. Overall study results and limits: More naive CD4+ cells and higher diversity were found in long-lived than in aged donors. Bulk PBMC profiling left naive and antigen-experienced comparisons inconclusive. In older individuals, TCR beta diversity per million T cells was lower, falling roughly linearly with age.

The sample consisted of blood. This receptor was identified in a woman older than 75 in good health. This sequence joins TRBV6-5 and TRBJ2-7, with no clear D. CDR3 region: CASRLGRQNYEQYF. Here the CDR3 DNA reads TGTGCCAGCCGTCTCGGACGGCAGAACTACGAGCAGTACTTC.